This T cell receptor (beta chain) was profiled in a study of PD-1 blockade in classical Hodgkin lymphoma. At the level of the study: Patients had nivolumab dosed at 3 mg/kg, delivered intravenously every 2 weeks. Findings and limits, study-wide: For complete responders, baseline diversity was comparable to that of newly diagnosed patients.

Sample time point: cycle 4 day 1 (C4D1), after 5 to 7 weeks of nivolumab. In every patient, relapse followed autologous stem cell transplantation, while exposure to brentuximab vedotin differed. A note on this clone: Antigen specificity is unknown.

Assay used: immunoSEQ multiplex PCR; TCRdb lists only in-frame clones, some missing. The sample yields under 130,000 clones, about 92% seen once. The V gene end was trimmed by 1 base and the J gene end by 7 bases; junction bases not matched to a gene: 15. Germline V gives CDR1 LGHNT, CDR2 FRNRAP. This CDR3 has 18 amino acids. Sample: peripheral blood mononuclear cells (PBMCs), taken before the fourth cycle of nivolumab. The chain employs TRBV12-5 and TRBJ2-1, with 8 bases fitting TRBD2. This TCR was recovered from a human donor with classical Hodgkin lymphoma. Here the CDR3 reads CASGLALPRSGSFNEQFF. The CDR3 DNA sequence: TGTGCTAGTGGTTTGGCCCTGCCTAGGAGCGGGAGCTTTAATGAGCAGTTCTTC.